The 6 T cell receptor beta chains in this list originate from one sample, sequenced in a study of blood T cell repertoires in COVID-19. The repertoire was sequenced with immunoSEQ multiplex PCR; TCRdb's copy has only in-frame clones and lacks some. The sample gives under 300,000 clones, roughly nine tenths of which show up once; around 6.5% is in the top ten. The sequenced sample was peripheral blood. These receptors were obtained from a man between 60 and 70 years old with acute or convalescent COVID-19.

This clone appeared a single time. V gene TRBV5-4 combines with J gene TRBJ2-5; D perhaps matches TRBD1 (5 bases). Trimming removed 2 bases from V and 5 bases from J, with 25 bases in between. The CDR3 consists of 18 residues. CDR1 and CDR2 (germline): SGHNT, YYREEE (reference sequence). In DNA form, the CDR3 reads TGTGCCAGCAGCTTATTTTTGGGCAGGTGGCAGGGCGAGGAGACCCAGTACTTC. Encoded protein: CASSLFLGRWQGEETQYF.

The CDR3 DNA reads TGTGCCAGCAGCTTACTAGCGGGAGATAAAGATACGCAGTATTTT. Amino acid sequence: CASSLLAGDKDTQYF. The V gene is TRBV7-3, the J gene TRBJ2-3, with TRBD2 matching over 10 bases. J was trimmed by 5 bases and V by 2 bases; bases with no gene match: 4. Germline values: CDR1 SGHTA, CDR2 FQGTGA. The CDR3 has 15 residues.

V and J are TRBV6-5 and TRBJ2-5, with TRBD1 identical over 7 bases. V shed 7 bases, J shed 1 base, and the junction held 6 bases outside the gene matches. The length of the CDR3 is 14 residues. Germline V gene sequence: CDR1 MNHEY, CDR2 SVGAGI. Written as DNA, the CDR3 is TGTGCCAGCATCCGGGACAGAGTCCAAGAGACCCAGTACTTC. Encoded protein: CASIRDRVQETQYF.

This CDR3 is CASSYLDRGPPYEQYF. CDR3 nucleotide sequence: TGTGCCAGCAGCTACCTGGACAGGGGGCCCCCCTACGAGCAGTACTTC. This chain joins TRBV11-3 and TRBJ2-7, with 11 bases lining up with TRBD1. The length of the CDR3 is 16 residues. V dropped 4 bases and J dropped 2; count of bases not matched to a gene: 7. CDR1 and CDR2 (germline): SGHNT, YENEEA. Combining the CDR3 with reference TRBV11-3 and TRBJ2-7 gives the whole variable domain EAGVVQSPRYKIIEKKQPVAFWCNPISGHNTLYWYLQNLGQGPELLIRYENEEAVDDSQLPKDRFSAERLKGVDSTLKIQPAELGDSAVYLCASSYLDRGPPYEQYFGPGTRLTVT.

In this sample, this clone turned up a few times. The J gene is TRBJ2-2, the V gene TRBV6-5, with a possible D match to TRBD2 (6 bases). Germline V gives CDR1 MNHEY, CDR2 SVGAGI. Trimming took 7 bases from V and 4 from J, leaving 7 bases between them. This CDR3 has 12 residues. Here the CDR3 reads CASTEGTGELFF. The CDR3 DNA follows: TGTGCCAGCACGGAGGGCACCGGGGAGCTGTTTTTT.

The DNA of the CDR3 is TGCAGCGCCGGACAGCTCGATCAGCCCCAGCATTTT. It is translated as CSAGQLDQPQHF. The chain recombines TRBV29-1 with TRBJ1-5; D possibly corresponds to TRBD1 (6 bases). The germline V and J ends were trimmed by 7 bases and 5 bases, with 12 bases remaining between them. CDR1 SQVTM and CDR2 ANQGSEA come from the germline V gene. The CDR3 is 12 residues long.